This T cell receptor (beta chain) comes out of a study of blood T cell repertoires in COVID-19. Study in general: The United States, Italy and Spain provided the acute and convalescent COVID-19 samples. The analysed material was cDNA or gDNA that came from T cells, B-cell-depleted T cells, or PBMCs.

In the original processing: Using reference gene primer amplification, nucleated cell counts were estimated. The data were produced by immunoSEQ multiplex PCR, yet TCRdb's version contains in-frame clones alone and is incomplete. V, J and clone size derive from that table, while D and trimming were established from the DNA sequence. The table has 75,000 to 80,000 clones, around nine tenths seen once. The V gene end was trimmed by 0 bases and the J gene end by 2 bases; junction bases not matched to a gene: 4. Germline lookup yields CDR1 SGHRS and CDR2 YFSETQ. The CDR3 length is 15 residues. The chain joins TRBV5-1 to TRBJ2-5; 7 bases align to TRBD1. The sequence was obtained from a human donor in a cohort sampled during active COVID-19. Sequenced input: peripheral blood. The CDR3 is CASSLEDRTQETQYF. In DNA, the CDR3 is TGCGCCAGCAGCTTGGAGGACAGGACTCAAGAGACCCAGTACTTC.